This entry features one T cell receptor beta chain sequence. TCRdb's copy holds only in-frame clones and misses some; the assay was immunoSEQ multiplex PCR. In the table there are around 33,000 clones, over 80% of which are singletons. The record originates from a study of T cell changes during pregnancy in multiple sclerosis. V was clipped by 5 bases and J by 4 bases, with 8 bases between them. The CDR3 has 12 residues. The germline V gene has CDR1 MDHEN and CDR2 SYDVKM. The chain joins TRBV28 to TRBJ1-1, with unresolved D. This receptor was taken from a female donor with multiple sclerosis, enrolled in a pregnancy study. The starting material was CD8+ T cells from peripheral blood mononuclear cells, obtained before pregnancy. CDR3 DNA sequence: TGTGCCAGCAGTGACTTAGGCACTGAAGCTTTCTTT. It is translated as CASSDLGTEAFF.